These 9 T cell receptor beta chains originate from one sample sequenced in a study of T cell responses to AZD1222 COVID-19 vaccine (dated by TCRdb to the early 2020s). Library creation used the immunoSEQ multiplex PCR assay. Here the immuneACCESS table is served through TCRdb, limited to in-frame sequences with V and J called. Missing clones are a known gap in these copies; in checked studies unresolved V genes cover under half, and the rest lacks a known reason. The sample table records 200,000 or so clones; almost 95% of these occur just once. The top ten clonotypes cover roughly 8.4% of the sample. The time point label of this sample denotes: baseline before first vaccination. Sample: peripheral blood, taken on day 0 of AZD1222 vaccination. The receptors shown here come from an adult in good health.

Remarks on this clone: Different DNA sequences within this sample yield the same CDR3. The chain combines TRBV9 with TRBJ2-1; TRBD1 or TRBD2 may be the D gene (5 bases each). Germline values: CDR1 SGDLS, CDR2 YYNGEE. With 0 bases removed from V and 6 bases from J, the gap between germline ends came to 16 bases. The CDR3 sequence is 16 residues long. CDR3 DNA sequence: TGTGCCAGCAGCGTAGCCGGGACCCCCACATCCAATGAGCAGTTCTTC. Its translation is CASSVAGTPTSNEQFF. The full variable domain, with the rest looked up from reference TRBV9 and TRBJ2-1, is DSGVTQTPKHLITATGQRVTLRCSPRSGDLSVYWYQQSLDQGLQFLIQYYNGEERAKGNILERFSAQQFPDLHSELNLSSLELGDSALYFCASSVAGTPTSNEQFFGPGTRLTVL.

The CDR3 reads CASSSRTSGRGYNEQFF. The CDR3 DNA follows: TGTGCCAGCAGTTCCCGGACTAGCGGGAGAGGTTACAATGAGCAGTTCTTC. The V call is TRBV6-4, the J call TRBJ2-1; 13 nucleotides align to TRBD2. The CDR3 runs 17 residues. Germline values: CDR1 MRHNA, CDR2 SNTAGT. V trimming: 5 bases; J trimming: 4 bases; junction bases outside the gene matches: 8.

This sequence joins TRBV14 and TRBJ2-7; 9 nucleotides align to TRBD1. Trimming at V came to 1 base and at J to 5 bases, leaving 3 bases not matched to a gene. The CDR3 extends over 14 amino acids. CDR1 is SGHDN and CDR2 is FVKESK in the germline V gene. CDR3 residues: CASSQAGTGNEQYF. The CDR3 bases are TGTGCCAGCAGCCAAGCCGGGACAGGGAACGAGCAGTACTTC.

This chain connects TRBV6-5 to TRBJ2-4; 8 nucleotides line up with TRBD1. This CDR3 has 13 amino acids. CDR1 and CDR2 from the germline V gene are MNHEY and SVGAGI. V was pared by 10 bases and J by 4 bases, with 6 bases of the junction left unmatched. CDR3 nucleotides: TGTGCCACGGCGGACAGGGCGAAAAACATTCAGTACTTC. Protein: CATADRAKNIQYF.

The V call is TRBV11-2, the J call TRBJ1-1; D gene unclear. The V gene lost 6 bases and the J gene lost 6 bases, with 8 bases spanning the gap. Germline V gene sequence: CDR1 SGHAT, CDR2 FQNNGV. The CDR3 sequence is 11 residues long. The CDR3 protein is CASRRYAEAFF. Written as DNA, the CDR3 is TGTGCCAGCAGACGATATGCTGAAGCTTTCTTT.

Written as DNA, the CDR3 is TGTGCCAGCAGCCAAACCACAAGCTCTGGAAACACCATATATTTT. It specifies CASSQTTSSGNTIYF. The rearrangement joins TRBV4-2 to TRBJ1-3; D is unclear. Germline V gene data show CDR1 as LGHNA and CDR2 as YNFKEQ. The CDR3 spans 15 residues. V lost 2 bases, J lost 0 bases, and 8 bases lay in between.

The chain combines TRBV27 with TRBJ2-3; 7 nucleotides agree with TRBD2. V was clipped by 5 bases and J by 0 bases; unmatched bases: 8. Germline CDR1 reads MNHEY; CDR2 reads SMNVEV (reference sequence). The CDR3 contains 16 residues. The CDR3 DNA reads TGTGCCAGCAGTGGTCTAGCGGAACCTAGCACAGATACGCAGTATTTT. This gives the protein CASSGLAEPSTDTQYF.

A single count supports this clone. The chain carries TRBV18 and TRBJ2-7, with D unclear. Trimming left V 2 bases short and J 6 bases short, with 5 bases between. This CDR3 region has 11 residues. Germline V gene data show CDR1 as KGHSH and CDR2 as LQKENI. CDR3 region: CASSPDLEQYF. In DNA form, the CDR3 reads TGTGCCAGCTCACCAGACCTCGAGCAGTACTTC.

This chain joins TRBV6-5 and TRBJ1-1; 9 bases match TRBD1. The V segment lost 0 bases and the J segment 10 bases; nucleotides outside the gene matches: 6. CDR1 is MNHEY and CDR2 is SVGAGI in the germline V gene. There are 14 residues in the CDR3. Here the CDR3 reads CASSYSGGTGRAFF. For the CDR3, the DNA is TGTGCCAGCAGTTACTCGGGCGGGACAGGGAGAGCTTTCTTT.